A single T cell receptor (beta chain) is shown here with its context. What it recognizes is unknown. V shed 6 bases and J 3 bases; nucleotides not matched to a gene: 8. The CDR3 covers 17 residues. CDR1 MNHEY and CDR2 SVGAGI come from the germline V gene. The data derive from a study of T cell repertoires in cytomegalovirus infection. Study-wide background: Through public TCR beta signatures, both CMV infection and matching HLA type were indicated.

TCRdb called the reads again in MiXCR, with one record for every CDR3 protein. The sample consists of about 310,000 distinct CDR3 sequences, approximately 25% of them appearing once. Study outcomes and limitations: In two of eight donors, the top clonotype was HLA-C-restricted CMV-specific.

J is TRBJ2-3 and V is TRBV6-5; 14 bases align to TRBD2. The sequencing used cultured PBMCs, collected from culture after CMV antigen stimulation. The sequence was collected from a human donor in good health (CMV status not recorded). Some clones in this sample may be carry-over from other donors' samples. The CDR3 DNA is TGTGCCAGCAGACGACGACTAGCGGGAGGGCGGACAGATACGCAGTATTTT. Its protein product is CASRRRLAGGRTDTQYF.